These 28 T cell receptor beta chains share one sample of origin, sequenced in a study of T cell repertoires in cytomegalovirus infection. Via MiXCR, TCRdb re-called the reads, giving one row per CDR3 protein. The sample includes 650,000 to 900,000 distinct CDR3 sequences, 25% to 35% of them seen just once. These TCRs' antigens remain unknown. The sample was cultured CD8+ T cells from PBMCs, taken from culture after CMV antigen stimulation. The source is a human donor in good health (CMV status not recorded). Some clones in this sample may be carry-over from other donors' samples.

This clonotype was seen only a few times. The chain couples TRBV7-9 to TRBJ1-6, with a tentative D call TRBD1 (6 bases). CDR3 length equals 16 residues. Germline V gene data show CDR1 as SEHNR and CDR2 as FQNEAQ (reference sequence). Trimming removed 5 bases from V and 4 bases from J, with 15 bases in between. The CDR3 coding sequence is TGTGCCAGCAGCGACCCGGGGGGCCGGTATAATTCACCCCTCCACTTT. It encodes CASSDPGGRYNSPLHF.

This clonotype came up once. The chain uses TRBV7-3 and TRBJ2-4, with 8 bases aligning to TRBD2. CDR1 and CDR2 from the germline V gene are SGHTA and FQGTGA. Trimming removed 4 bases from V and 3 bases from J; junction bases left unmatched: 11. The CDR3 length is 17 residues. The CDR3 bases are TGTGCCAGCAGCTCTAAGGCTAGCGGGTTAGGCAAAAACATTCAGTACTTC. Translated, it gives CASSSKASGLGKNIQYF.

At least ten counts were recorded for this clonotype. CDR3 bases: TGTGCCAGCAGCCAAATTAACTGGCGGTCCTACGAGCAGTACGTC. It translates to CASSQINWRSYEQYV. The chain has TRBV14 and TRBJ2-7; D unresolved. The CDR3 runs to 15 residues. Trimming took 2 bases from V and 1 from J, leaving 12 bases between them. CDR1 is SGHDN and CDR2 is FVKESK in the germline V gene.

The chain joins TRBV6-5 to TRBJ1-2, with 9 bases lining up with TRBD1. CDR3 length: 17 amino acids. V lost 4 bases and J lost 0; bases outside the gene matches: 9. Germline lookup yields CDR1 MNHEY and CDR2 SVGAGI. CDR3 DNA: TGTGCCAGCAGTTTACAGGGGGCAGCTCTACCTAACTATGGCTACACCTTC. Protein sequence: CASSLQGAALPNYGYTF.

This clonotype was observed many times. The DNA for the CDR3 is TGTGCCAGCAGCTTGGGGGACGGTGGACGGGCCTACAATGAGCAGTTCTTC. Its translation is CASSLGDGGRAYNEQFF. The gene calls are TRBV7-2 and TRBJ2-1; possibly TRBD1 or TRBD2 for D (5 bases each). Germline V gene data show CDR1 as SGHTA and CDR2 as FQGNSA. V shed 3 bases and J shed 2 bases, with 17 bases lying between them. The CDR3 has 17 amino acids.

This chain links TRBV6-5 with TRBJ2-7; D possibly corresponds to TRBD2 (6 bases). The CDR3 runs to 13 residues. V was clipped by 2 bases and J by 6 bases, with 11 bases between them. CDR1 and CDR2 (germline): MNHEY, SVGAGI. CDR3 in DNA: TGTGCCAGCAGTTACACCTCCGGGGGCGAGCAGTACTTC. As protein: CASSYTSGGEQYF.

This clonotype showed up many times. V is TRBV7-8 and J is TRBJ2-7; D is perhaps TRBD1 (6 bases). This CDR3 comprises 15 residues. Per germline, CDR1 SGHVS and CDR2 FQNEAQ. Trimming took off 1 base at V and 0 bases at J, with 10 bases between the two ends. CDR3 nucleotides: TGTGCCAGCAGCTTAGGACAGGAGAGCTCCTACGAGCAGTACGTC. Translating it yields CASSLGQESSYEQYV.

This clonotype was seen a handful of times. This chain joins TRBV7-8 and TRBJ2-7, with D possibly called TRBD1 or TRBD2 (5 bases each). The V end lost 1 base, the J end lost 0 bases, and 7 bases lay between the germline ends. There are 14 residues in the CDR3. Germline CDR1 SGHVS, CDR2 FQNEAQ. In nucleotides, the CDR3 is TGTGCCAGCAGCTTAGGAGGGGACTCCTACGAGCAGTACGTC. Translating it yields CASSLGGDSYEQYV.

The sample holds a few counts of this clonotype. V usage is TRBV6-1 and J usage is TRBJ2-7; 8 bases align to TRBD1. CDR1 MNHNS and CDR2 SASEGT come from the germline V gene. After removal of 6 bases from V and 3 bases from J, the junction contained 7 bases not matched to a gene. There are 14 residues in the CDR3. The CDR3 reads CASRLRTGSYEQYV. DNA for the CDR3: TGTGCCAGCAGGCTACGGACAGGGAGCTACGAGCAGTACGTC.

This clonotype was seen more than once but under ten times. V and J are TRBV19 and TRBJ1-5; D is possibly TRBD1 (5 bases). The CDR3 loop spans 18 amino acids. V lost 0 bases, J lost 1 base, and 16 bases lay in between. Germline V gives CDR1 LNHDA, CDR2 SQIVND (reference sequence). The CDR3, as DNA: TGTGCCAGTAGTATAGATACTGGTTGGGCAGGGAGCAATCAGCCCCAGCATTTT. Protein product: CASSIDTGWAGSNQPQHF. Supplemented by reference TRBV19 and TRBJ1-5, the full variable domain reads DGGITQSPKYLFRKEGQNVTLSCEQNLNHDAMYWYRQDPGQGLRLIYYSQIVNDFQKGDIAEGYSVSREKKESFPLTVTSAQKNPTAFYLCASSIDTGWAGSNQPQHFGDGTRLSIL.

This clonotype was recorded once. It may be a read error: a sequence one base away is much more abundant. The chain recombines TRBV7-9 with TRBJ2-6; D not certain. Trimming left V 5 bases short and J 0 bases short, with 17 bases between. This CDR3 has 18 residues. Germline V gene sequence: CDR1 SEHNR, CDR2 FQNEAQ (reference sequence). CDR3 coding DNA: TGTGCCAGCAGCCGGCCTCGTGAGGCGAGCTCTGGGGCCAACGTCCTGACTTTC. Translation: CASSRPREASSGANVLTF.

V is TRBV6-5 and J is TRBJ1-2; D is unclear. Trimming cost V 5 bases and J 4 bases, with 20 bases left between them. This CDR3 comprises 16 residues. Germline V gives CDR1 MNHEY, CDR2 SVGAGI. CDR3 coding DNA: TGTGCCAGCAGTCCCACCTTGACCGACCCTAGCTATGGCTACACCTTC. Residues: CASSPTLTDPSYGYTF.

The CDR3 nucleotides read TGTGCCAGCGGGGCAGGGCCATATAGCAATCAGCCCCAGCATTTT. Its protein product is CASGAGPYSNQPQHF. The rearrangement uses TRBV6-6 and TRBJ1-5; possible D gene TRBD1, 5 bases. Germline loops: CDR1 MNHNY, CDR2 SVGAGI (reference sequence). Trimming took off 8 bases at V and 0 bases at J, with 14 bases between the two ends. CDR3 length: 15 amino acids.

This clonotype was seen only a few times. The V and J genes are TRBV7-2 and TRBJ1-5; TRBD1 is a possible D gene (5 bases). Germline V gene data show CDR1 as SGHTA and CDR2 as FQGNSA. The length of the CDR3 is 15 residues. Trimming pared 0 bases from V and 6 bases from J, leaving 12 bases between. The CDR3 nucleotides are TGTGCCAGCAGCTTAGCGTGGGGCCCCAGTCAGCCCCAGCATTTT. It translates to CASSLAWGPSQPQHF.

The chain employs TRBV2 and TRBJ2-1, with TRBD1 as a possible D gene (5 bases). Per germline, CDR1 SNHLY and CDR2 FYNNEI. V was cut by 6 bases and J by 0 bases, with 12 bases left in between. CDR3 size: 15 residues. This chain's CDR3 is CASRPDTSSYNEQFF. In DNA, the CDR3 is TGTGCCAGCAGGCCGGACACGAGCTCCTACAATGAGCAGTTCTTC. The full variable domain, rest sourced from reference TRBV2 and TRBJ2-1, is EPEVTQTPSHQVTQMGQEVILRCVPISNHLYFYWYRQILGQKVEFLVSFYNNEISEKSEIFDDQFSVERPDGSNFTLKIRSTKLEDSAMYFCASRPDTSSYNEQFFGPGTRLTVL.

For this clonotype: A read error is possible here, since a much larger clone lies one base away. J is TRBJ2-3 and V is TRBV7-8; TRBD2 matches 11 bases. The germline V gene has CDR1 SGHVS and CDR2 FQNEAQ. CDR3 length: 15 amino acids. As DNA, the CDR3 is TGTGTCAGCAGCTTAGCGGGGGGGACCACAGATACGCAGTATTTT. Translating gives CVSSLAGGTTDTQYF.

This chain connects TRBV4-2 to TRBJ2-1; the D gene is possibly TRBD2 (5 bases). V dropped 2 bases and J dropped 1 base, with 15 bases sitting between them. The CDR3 runs 17 residues. CDR1 and CDR2 from the germline V gene are LGHNA and YNFKEQ. CDR3 in amino acids: CASSQSLATLSYNEQFF. In nucleotides, the CDR3 is TGTGCCAGCAGCCAAAGCTTAGCGACCTTATCCTACAATGAGCAGTTCTTC.

There are a few counts of this clonotype. J is TRBJ1-1 and V is TRBV4-1, with D possibly TRBD1 on 5 matching bases. V lost 1 base and J 4 bases, leaving 13 bases between the germline ends. Looked up from germline, CDR1 is MGHRA and CDR2 is YSYEKL. The CDR3 is 15 residues long. CDR3 protein: CASSQGPGRGTEAFF. In DNA, the CDR3 is TGCGCCAGCAGCCAAGGCCCAGGGAGGGGCACTGAAGCTTTCTTT.

This clonotype was seen a few times. The J gene is TRBJ2-3, the V gene TRBV9, with D uncertain. V dropped 0 bases and J dropped 3 bases, with 17 bases sitting between them. Looked up from germline, CDR1 is SGDLS and CDR2 is YYNGEE. The CDR3 is made up of 17 amino acids. The DNA for the CDR3 is TGTGCCAGCAGCGTAGCTATCGGGCCGGTGTGGACAGATACGCAGTATTTT. This sequence encodes CASSVAIGPVWTDTQYF.

CDR3 sequence reads: CASSPPAGQGPGTQYF. CDR3 coding DNA: TGTGCCAGCAGTCCCCCGGCCGGACAGGGACCCGGGACCCAGTACTTC. The chain recombines TRBV28 with TRBJ2-5; 8 nucleotides align to TRBD1. Germline trimming cut 5 bases from V and 7 bases from J; bases unmatched to any gene: 15. Germline CDR1 MDHEN, CDR2 SYDVKM. The CDR3 is 16 amino acids.

The rearrangement uses TRBV6-1 and TRBJ1-2; D uncertain. Per germline, CDR1 MNHNS and CDR2 SASEGT. Trimming shortened V by 5 bases and J by 0 bases, and 16 bases separated the two germline ends. The CDR3 runs to 16 residues. The CDR3: CASSPEVRNPNYGYTF. The CDR3 DNA reads TGTGCCAGCAGTCCTGAGGTCCGAAACCCTAACTATGGCTACACCTTC.

This clonotype has only one observation. The chain is built from TRBV12-3 or TRBV12-4 and TRBJ2-3; no firm D call. V was pared by 7 bases and J by 6 bases, with 20 bases between. The CDR3 extends over 15 amino acids. The CDR3 DNA is TGTGCCAGCACCGCACAAGGCATTATGTCGGATACGCAGTATTTT. This sequence encodes CASTAQGIMSDTQYF.

This chain links TRBV24-1 with TRBJ1-2, with 8 positions matching TRBD1. Germline CDR1 and CDR2: KGHDR and SFDVKD. V trimming: 6 bases; J trimming: 3 bases; junction bases outside the gene matches: 5. The CDR3 sequence is 14 residues long. In DNA, the CDR3 is TGTGCCACCAGTCCGGGACAGGCCTACTATGGCTACACCTTC. Translation gives CATSPGQAYYGYTF.

The chain links TRBV4-1 to TRBJ2-1; D may be TRBD1 (5 bases). CDR1 is MGHRA, CDR2 YSYEKL, per germline. CDR3 length: 13 amino acids. Trimming cost V 0 bases and J 9 bases, with 9 bases left between them. The CDR3 coding sequence is TGCGCCAGCAGCCAAGAAGGGGCCATTGAGCAGTTCTTC. Translating gives CASSQEGAIEQFF.

The chain recombines TRBV5-5 with TRBJ1-2; 8 nucleotides match TRBD1. The CDR3 runs to 13 residues. The V segment lost 8 bases and the J segment 2 bases; nucleotides outside the gene matches: 5. The germline gives CDR1 SGHKS, CDR2 YYEKEE (reference sequence). The CDR3, as DNA: TGTGCCAGTGGGACAGGATCAAACTATGGCTACACCTTC. The encoded protein is CASGTGSNYGYTF. Variable domain in full (rest from reference TRBV5-5 and TRBJ1-2): DAGVTQSPTHLIKTRGQQVTLRCSPISGHKSVSWYQQVLGQGPQFIFQYYEKEERGRGNFPDRFSARQFPNYSSELNVNALLLGDSALYLCASGTGSNYGYTFGSGTRLTVV.

In this sample, this clonotype turned up a few times. V gene TRBV11-2 combines with J gene TRBJ2-2; D ambiguous. Germline lookup yields CDR1 SGHAT and CDR2 FQNNGV. This CDR3 has 14 amino acids. Trimming left V 2 bases short and J 4 bases short, with 8 bases between. The CDR3 reads CASSLRRITGELFF. The CDR3 nucleotides read TGTGCCAGCAGCTTAAGACGGATCACCGGGGAGCTGTTTTTT.

This rearrangement joins TRBV11-3 to TRBJ2-1; D gene uncertain. The CDR3 has 15 amino acids. The ends were cut back, 3 bases at V and 3 bases at J, with 12 bases in the middle. Germline loops: CDR1 SGHNT, CDR2 YENEEA. CDR3 in amino acids: CASSLRIADYNEQFF. The CDR3 nucleotides are TGTGCCAGCAGCTTGAGGATAGCCGACTACAATGAGCAGTTCTTC.

This clonotype was observed a handful of times. The chain uses TRBV5-4 and TRBJ1-2, with a tentative D call TRBD1 (5 bases). The CDR3 has 15 amino acids. Germline V gene data show CDR1 as SGHNT and CDR2 as YYREEE (reference sequence). Trimming shortened V by 3 bases and J by 1 base, and 13 bases separated the two germline ends. The DNA for the CDR3 is TGTGCCAGCAGCTCGGGACGGGGACTTAACTATGGCTACACCTTC. Translated, it gives CASSSGRGLNYGYTF.